The 20 T cell receptor beta chains reported below all come from one sample, sequenced in a study of T-cell reconstitution after alpha-beta-depleted transplantation in children. Unique molecular identifiers were incorporated when the TCRbeta library was constructed. Each CDR3 protein gets one entry after TCRdb re-called the PCR reads with MiXCR. This sample has approximately 490,000 distinct CDR3 sequences; about 12% occur once, and the top ten carry under 7%. The sample was PBMCs from the stem cell graft donor, taken from the stem cell graft. These receptor sequences come from a human donor who donated a stem cell graft to a child with combined immunodeficiency.

This clonotype has just a few counts. The chain uses TRBV6-1 and TRBJ2-1; D may be TRBD1 (6 bases). The V and J ends lost 4 bases and 0 bases respectively, with 13 bases between them. Per the germline V gene, CDR1 is MNHNS and CDR2 is SASEGT. The CDR3 length is 16 residues. In DNA, the CDR3 is TGTGCCAGCAGTGCTAACAGGGTAAGCTCCTACAATGAGCAGTTCTTC. This codes for CASSANRVSSYNEQFF.

The V gene is TRBV19, the J gene TRBJ2-7, with TRBD1 matching over 7 bases. The junction had 7 bases not matched to a gene; V was cut back by 5 bases and J by 0 bases. The CDR3 runs to 15 residues. Germline CDR1 LNHDA, CDR2 SQIVND (reference sequence). The CDR3: CASSPSGTASYEQYF. CDR3 sequence (DNA): TGTGCCAGTAGTCCTTCCGGGACAGCCTCCTACGAGCAGTACTTC.

The rearrangement links TRBV6-1 to TRBJ2-7; 8 bases map to TRBD2. J was trimmed by 6 bases and V by 5 bases; bases with no gene match: 6. The CDR3 sequence is 13 residues long. In germline, CDR1 is MNHNS, CDR2 SASEGT. The DNA for the CDR3 is TGTGCCAGCAGTCCGGGACTAGTATTCGAGCAGTACTTC. Amino acids: CASSPGLVFEQYF.

This clonotype has just a few counts. This chain connects TRBV25-1 to TRBJ1-6; D is unclear. From germline, CDR1 is MGHDK and CDR2 SYGVNS. The CDR3 covers 14 residues. V lost 3 bases, J lost 6 bases, and 9 bases lay in between. CDR3 sequence: CASSDRRINSPLHF. In DNA form, the CDR3 reads TGTGCCAGCAGTGATAGACGGATTAATTCACCCCTCCACTTT.

This clonotype appeared a few times. V and J are TRBV12-3 or TRBV12-4 and TRBJ2-3; D assignment may be TRBD1 or TRBD2 (6 bases each). V gave up 8 bases and J gave up 5 bases, with 20 bases separating them. This CDR3 has 15 amino acids. In nucleotides, the CDR3 is TGTGCCAGCTGGGGCCGGGGGCTTGGTGGAGATACGCAGTATTTT. It encodes CASWGRGLGGDTQYF.

This clonotype was observed a few times. The CDR3 nucleotides are TGTGCCAGCAGCCTCTTCTCTAGTGTTCAAGAGACCCAGTACTTC. Its protein product is CASSLFSSVQETQYF. The V gene is TRBV9, the J gene TRBJ2-5; D unclear. The V gene lost 4 bases and the J gene lost 2 bases, with 15 bases spanning the gap. This CDR3 is built from 15 residues. Germline CDR1 is SGDLS and CDR2 is YYNGEE.

The chain employs TRBV12-3 or TRBV12-4 and TRBJ2-7; possible D gene TRBD2, 6 bases. The CDR3 sequence is 15 residues long. V was clipped by 3 bases and J by 3 bases, with 15 bases between them. This CDR3 is CASSLRGLIVYEQYF. The CDR3 DNA reads TGTGCCAGCAGTTTGAGGGGACTCATAGTCTACGAGCAGTACTTC.

This clonotype has more than one count but fewer than ten. The genes are TRBV7-3 and TRBJ2-5; D possibly matches TRBD1 or TRBD2 (5 bases each). The CDR3 length is 15 residues. CDR1 SGHTA and CDR2 FQGTGA come from the germline V gene. Between the trimmed V and J ends, which lost 2 bases and 1 base, there was a span of 11 bases. The CDR3 region has the DNA TGTGCCAGCAGCTTATCGGGACCGAGCCAAGAGACCCAGTACTTC. Protein sequence: CASSLSGPSQETQYF. The full variable domain, completed using reference TRBV7-3 and TRBJ2-5, is GAGVSQTPSNKVTEKGKYVELRCDPISGHTALYWYRQSLGQGPEFLIYFQGTGAADDSGLPNDRFFAVRPEGSVSTLKIQRTERGDSAVYLCASSLSGPSQETQYFGPGTRLLVL.

V usage is TRBV15 and J usage is TRBJ1-4; D remains ambiguous. Per the germline V gene, CDR1 is LNHNV and CDR2 is YYDKDF (reference sequence). V lost 1 base, J lost 8 bases, and 14 bases lay in between. There are 15 residues in the CDR3. CDR3: CATSRGGGLREKLFF. The CDR3 DNA follows: TGTGCCACCAGCAGAGGCGGCGGGTTACGCGAAAAACTGTTTTTT.

This clonotype was seen repeatedly, ten times or more. This chain joins TRBV9 and TRBJ2-2; 8 nucleotides align to TRBD2. The V and J ends lost 5 bases and 3 bases, in that order; junction bases with no gene match: 3. This CDR3 has 14 amino acids. Germline V gene sequence: CDR1 SGDLS, CDR2 YYNGEE. The CDR3 region is CASSLSGDTGELFF. As DNA, the CDR3 is TGTGCCAGCAGTCTTAGCGGGGACACCGGGGAGCTGTTTTTT.

This clonotype has more than one count but fewer than ten. The rearrangement uses TRBV7-9 and TRBJ2-5; 9 bases map to TRBD2. CDR1 and CDR2 (germline): SEHNR, FQNEAQ (reference sequence). This CDR3 is 16 amino acids long. The V gene end was trimmed by 5 bases and the J gene end by 5 bases; junction bases not matched to a gene: 12. For the CDR3, the DNA is TGTGCCAGCAGCCCTTTATCGGGTAGCGGGAGTGAGACCCAGTACTTC. Its translation: CASSPLSGSGSETQYF.

The chain links TRBV5-1 to TRBJ2-7; D possibly corresponds to TRBD2 (6 bases). The CDR3 is 14 residues long. Germline V gives CDR1 SGHRS, CDR2 YFSETQ. Trimming stripped 2 bases from V and 6 bases from J, with 15 bases between. The CDR3 nucleotides are TGCGCCAGCAGCTTTGGCGCGGGATCTCTCGAGCAGTACTTC. As protein: CASSFGAGSLEQYF.

A few counts support this clonotype. The chain has TRBV5-1 and TRBJ2-3; D remains unclear. The V end lost 0 bases, the J end lost 2 bases, and 7 bases lay between the germline ends. There are 14 residues in the CDR3. Germline CDR1 SGHRS, CDR2 YFSETQ. The DNA for the CDR3 is TGCGCCAGCAGCTTGGATGGAAACACAGATACGCAGTATTTT. This codes for CASSLDGNTDTQYF.

The gene calls are TRBV12-3 or TRBV12-4 and TRBJ2-7; TRBD1 agrees at 10 bases. The length of the CDR3 is 12 residues. V shed 10 bases and J 4 bases; nucleotides not matched to a gene: 4. As DNA, the CDR3 is TGTGCCACGGGACAGGGGTTTTACGAGCAGTACTTC. This sequence encodes CATGQGFYEQYF.

This clonotype was found many times. The CDR3 nucleotides read TGTGCCAGCAGCGTCGGCTATAATTCACCCCTCCACTTT. This sequence encodes CASSVGYNSPLHF. This chain connects TRBV7-3 to TRBJ1-6; D is uncertain. CDR1 is SGHTA, CDR2 FQGTGA, per germline. V lost 5 bases to trimming and J lost 3 bases, with 5 bases between them. This CDR3 is built from 13 residues.

Ten or more counts support this clonotype. V and J are TRBV6-2 or TRBV6-3 and TRBJ2-1; weak D call: TRBD1 (6 bases). From germline, CDR1 is MNHEY and CDR2 SVGEGT. Trimming took off 9 bases at V and 13 bases at J, with 10 bases between the two ends. This CDR3 spans 9 amino acids. The CDR3 DNA reads TGTGCCAGTGGACAGATACAGTTCTTC. This codes for CASGQIQFF.

This clonotype has ten or more counts. The chain uses TRBV27 and TRBJ2-3; 8 bases are a match to TRBD1. Germline V gene sequence: CDR1 MNHEY, CDR2 SMNVEV (reference sequence). CDR3 length equals 16 residues. V gave up 8 bases and J gave up 3 bases; unmatched junction bases: 13. For the CDR3, the DNA is TGTGCCAGCGCCACCTCAGGGGGCGGTTCGACAGATACGCAGTATTTT. It specifies CASATSGGGSTDTQYF.

This clonotype was counted a few times. The rearrangement uses TRBV4-1 and TRBJ2-7; possibly TRBD2 for D (5 bases). This CDR3 spans 13 amino acids. Germline V gives CDR1 MGHRA, CDR2 YSYEKL. The ends were cut back, 3 bases at V and 3 bases at J, with 9 bases in the middle. The CDR3 loop reads CASSHGGNYEQYF. In nucleotides, the CDR3 is TGCGCCAGCAGCCACGGAGGCAACTACGAGCAGTACTTC.

This chain links TRBV15 with TRBJ2-1; 10 nucleotides agree with TRBD2. This CDR3 region has 15 residues. The trim removed 1 base at V and 9 bases at J, leaving 6 bases unmatched. The germline V gene has CDR1 LNHNV and CDR2 YYDKDF (reference sequence). This CDR3 reads CATSRASGSHVEQFF. The CDR3 nucleotides are TGTGCCACCAGCAGAGCTAGCGGGAGTCATGTTGAGCAGTTCTTC.

This clonotype was picked up many times. The V and J genes are TRBV12-3 or TRBV12-4 and TRBJ2-1; 8 nucleotides align to TRBD1. CDR3 length equals 13 residues. Unmatched junction bases numbered 1, after V lost 3 bases and J lost 6 bases. CDR3 in DNA: TGTGCCAGCAGTTTCGGACAGGGCAATGAGCAGTTCTTC. Its protein is CASSFGQGNEQFF.